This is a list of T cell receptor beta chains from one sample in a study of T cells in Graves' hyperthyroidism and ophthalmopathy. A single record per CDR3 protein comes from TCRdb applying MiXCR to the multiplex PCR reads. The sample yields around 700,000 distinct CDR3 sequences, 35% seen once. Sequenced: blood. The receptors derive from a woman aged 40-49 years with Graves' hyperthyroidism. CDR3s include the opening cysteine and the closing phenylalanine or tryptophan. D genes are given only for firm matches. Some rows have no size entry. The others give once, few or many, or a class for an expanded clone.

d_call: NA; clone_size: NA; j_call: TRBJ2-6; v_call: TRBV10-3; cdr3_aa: CAISEGASGANVLTF; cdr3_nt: TGTGCCATCAGTGAAGGGGCCAGTGGGGCCAACGTCCTGACTTTC
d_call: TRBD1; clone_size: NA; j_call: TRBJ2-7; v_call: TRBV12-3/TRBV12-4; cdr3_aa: CASSVPGQGLEQYF; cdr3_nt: TGTGCCAGCAGCGTCCCGGGACAGGGGCTCGAGCAGTACTTC
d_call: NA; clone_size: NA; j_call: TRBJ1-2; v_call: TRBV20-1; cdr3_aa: CSASPGDYGYTF; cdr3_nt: TGCAGTGCAAGCCCGGGTGACTATGGCTACACCTTC
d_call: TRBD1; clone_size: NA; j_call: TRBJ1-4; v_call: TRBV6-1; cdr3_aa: CASTPRDSLPATNEKLFF; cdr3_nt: TGTGCCAGCACCCCCCGGGACAGCTTACCGGCAACTAATGAAAAACTGTTTTTT
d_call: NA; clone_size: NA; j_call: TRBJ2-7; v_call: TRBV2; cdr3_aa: CASVDQVEGHEQYF; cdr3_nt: TGTGCCAGCGTTGATCAGGTCGAAGGGCACGAGCAGTACTTC
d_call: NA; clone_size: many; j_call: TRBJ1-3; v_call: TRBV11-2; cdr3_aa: CASSPGFDGNTIYF; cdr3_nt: TGTGCCAGCAGCCCAGGGTTTGATGGAAACACCATATATTTT
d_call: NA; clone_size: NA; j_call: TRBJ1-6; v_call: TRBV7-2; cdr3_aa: CASSPTLTEGSPLHF; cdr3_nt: TGTGCCAGCTCTCCGACACTCACCGAGGGTTCACCCCTCCACTTT
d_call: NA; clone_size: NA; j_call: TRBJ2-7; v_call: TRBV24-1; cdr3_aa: CATSASDSYEQYF; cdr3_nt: TGTGCCACCAGTGCCAGCGATTCCTACGAGCAGTACTTC
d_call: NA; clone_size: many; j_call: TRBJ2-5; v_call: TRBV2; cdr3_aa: CASGGPGGTQYF; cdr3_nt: TGTGCCAGCGGGGGCCCGGGGGGGACCCAGTACTTC
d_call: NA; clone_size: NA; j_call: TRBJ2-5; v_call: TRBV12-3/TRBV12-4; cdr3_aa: CASSLPRSSQETQYF; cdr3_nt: TGTGCCAGCAGCCTACCACGATCTAGCCAAGAGACCCAGTACTTC
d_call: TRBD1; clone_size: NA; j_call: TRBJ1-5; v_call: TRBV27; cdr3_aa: CASSHRQGSNQPQHF; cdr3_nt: TGTGCCAGCAGCCATCGACAGGGTAGCAATCAGCCCCAGCATTTT
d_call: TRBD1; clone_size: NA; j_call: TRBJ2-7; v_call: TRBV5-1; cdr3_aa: CASSYDRGEQYF; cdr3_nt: TGCGCCAGCAGTTATGACAGGGGCGAGCAGTACTTC
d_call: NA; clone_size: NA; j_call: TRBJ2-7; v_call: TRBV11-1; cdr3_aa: CASGEDRTTVYEQYF; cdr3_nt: TGTGCCAGCGGCGAGGACAGAACGACCGTCTACGAGCAGTACTTC
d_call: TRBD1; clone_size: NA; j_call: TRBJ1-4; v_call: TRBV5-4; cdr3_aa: CASRTGQGHEKLFF; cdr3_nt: TGTGCCAGCAGGACGGGACAGGGCCATGAAAAACTGTTTTTT
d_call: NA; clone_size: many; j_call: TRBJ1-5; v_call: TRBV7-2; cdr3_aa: CASSLVGRVYSNQPQHF; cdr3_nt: TGTGCCAGCAGCTTGGTCGGCCGGGTTTATAGCAATCAGCCCCAGCATTTT
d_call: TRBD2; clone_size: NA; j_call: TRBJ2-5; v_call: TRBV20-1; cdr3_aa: CSAAGLAGVSETQYF; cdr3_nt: TGCAGTGCCGCGGGGCTAGCGGGAGTATCGGAGACCCAGTACTTC
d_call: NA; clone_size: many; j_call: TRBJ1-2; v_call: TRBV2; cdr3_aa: CASIHDSNYGYTF; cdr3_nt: TGTGCCAGCATCCACGACAGTAACTATGGCTACACCTTC
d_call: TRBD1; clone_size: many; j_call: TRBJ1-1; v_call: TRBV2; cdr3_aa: CASRERTGVYTEAFF; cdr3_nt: TGTGCCAGCAGGGAAAGGACAGGGGTATACACTGAAGCTTTCTTT
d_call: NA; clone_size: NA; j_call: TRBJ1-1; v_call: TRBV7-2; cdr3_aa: CASSLESGAQAFF; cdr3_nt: TGTGCCAGCAGCTTGGAATCGGGGGCTCAAGCTTTCTTT
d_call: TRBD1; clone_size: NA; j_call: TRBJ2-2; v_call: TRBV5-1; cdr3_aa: CASMEGTGSTGELFF; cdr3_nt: TGCGCCAGCATGGAGGGGACAGGGAGCACCGGGGAGCTGTTTTTT
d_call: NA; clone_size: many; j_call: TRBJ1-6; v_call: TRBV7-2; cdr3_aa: CASSLGVGRRNSPLHF; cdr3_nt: TGTGCCAGCAGCTTAGGAGTCGGCAGGCGGAATTCACCCCTCCACTTT
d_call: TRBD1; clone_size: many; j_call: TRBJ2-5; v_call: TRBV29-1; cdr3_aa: CSMDRGQETQYF; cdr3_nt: TGCAGCATGGACAGGGGGCAAGAGACCCAGTACTTC
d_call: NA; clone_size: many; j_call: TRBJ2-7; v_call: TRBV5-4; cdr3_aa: CASSLSQGLSYEQYF; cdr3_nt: TGTGCCAGCAGCTTGTCGCAGGGACTCTCCTACGAGCAGTACTTC
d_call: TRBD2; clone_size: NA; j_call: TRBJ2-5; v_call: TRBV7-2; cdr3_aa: CASSLRTSGGGYQETQYF; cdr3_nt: TGTGCCAGCAGCTTACGGACTAGCGGGGGGGGTTACCAAGAGACCCAGTACTTC
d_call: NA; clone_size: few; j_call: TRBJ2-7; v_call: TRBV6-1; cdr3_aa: CAIRLTGEGEQYF; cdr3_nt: TGTGCCATCAGACTGACAGGGGAGGGGGAGCAGTACTTC
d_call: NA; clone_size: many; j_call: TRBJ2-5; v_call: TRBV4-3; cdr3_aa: CASSQDRGLGAQYF; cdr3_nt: TGCGCCAGCAGCCAAGATCGGGGTTTGGGAGCCCAGTACTTC
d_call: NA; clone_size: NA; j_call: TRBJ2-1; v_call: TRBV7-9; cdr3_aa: CASSSNRDGEFF; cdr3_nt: TGTGCCAGCAGTTCGAACCGGGACGGGGAGTTCTTC
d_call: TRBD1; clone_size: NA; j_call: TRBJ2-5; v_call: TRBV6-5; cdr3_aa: CASRLDRGETQYF; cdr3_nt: TGTGCCAGCAGACTCGACAGGGGAGAGACCCAGTACTTC
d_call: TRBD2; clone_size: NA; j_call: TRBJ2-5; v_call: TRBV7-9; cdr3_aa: CASSQDRAGGRQETQYF; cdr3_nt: TGCGCCAGCAGCCAAGACAGAGCGGGGGGACGCCAAGAGACCCAGTACTTC
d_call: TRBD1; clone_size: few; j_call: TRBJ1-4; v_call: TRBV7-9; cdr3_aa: CASSQGTGVTEKLLF; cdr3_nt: TGTGCCAGCAGCCAAGGGACAGGGGTGACCGAAAAACTGCTTTTT
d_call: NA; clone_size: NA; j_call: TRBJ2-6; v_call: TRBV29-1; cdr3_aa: CSVEYTGANVLTF; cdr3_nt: TGCAGCGTAGAGTACACTGGGGCCAACGTCCTGACTTTC
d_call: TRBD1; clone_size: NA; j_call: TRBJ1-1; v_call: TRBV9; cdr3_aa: CASSGTTGGTEAFF; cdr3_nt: TGTGCCAGCAGCGGAACCACAGGGGGCACTGAAGCTTTCTTT
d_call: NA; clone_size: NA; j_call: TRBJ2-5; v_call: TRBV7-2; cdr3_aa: CASSLAGEGTQYF; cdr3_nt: TGTGCCAGCAGCTTAGCTGGGGAAGGGACCCAGTACTTC
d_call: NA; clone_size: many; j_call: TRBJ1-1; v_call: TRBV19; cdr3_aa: CASKDGGALLNTEAFF; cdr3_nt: TGTGCCAGTAAAGACGGGGGAGCTCTGTTGAACACTGAAGCTTTCTTT
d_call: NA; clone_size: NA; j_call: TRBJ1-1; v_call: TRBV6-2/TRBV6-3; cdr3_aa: CASTMETYTEAFF; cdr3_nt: TGTGCCAGCACTATGGAGACGTACACTGAAGCTTTCTTT
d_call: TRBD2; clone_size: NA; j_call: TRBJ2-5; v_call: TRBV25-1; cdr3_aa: CASSASGSGETQYF; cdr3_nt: TGTGCCAGCAGTGCCAGCGGGAGTGGAGAGACCCAGTACTTC
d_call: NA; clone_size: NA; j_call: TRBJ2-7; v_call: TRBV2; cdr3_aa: CASSLGLRYEQYF; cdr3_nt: TGTGCCAGCAGCCTAGGGCTCCGCTACGAGCAGTACTTC
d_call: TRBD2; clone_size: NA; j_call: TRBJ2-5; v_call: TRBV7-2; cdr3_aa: CASRPGTSGRRGETQYF; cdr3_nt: TGTGCCAGCAGGCCCGGGACTAGCGGGAGGCGAGGAGAGACCCAGTACTTC
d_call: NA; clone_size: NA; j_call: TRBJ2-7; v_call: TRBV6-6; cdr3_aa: CASSYSKETGHYEQYF; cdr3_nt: TGTGCCAGCAGTTACTCGAAAGAGACAGGCCACTACGAGCAGTACTTC
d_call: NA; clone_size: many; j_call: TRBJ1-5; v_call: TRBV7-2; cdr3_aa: CASSPTPNQPQHF; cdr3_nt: TGTGCCAGCAGCCCAACCCCAAATCAGCCCCAGCATTTT
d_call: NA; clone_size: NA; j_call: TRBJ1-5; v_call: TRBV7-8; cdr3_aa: CASSLAWGANQPQHF; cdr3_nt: TGTGCCAGCAGTTTAGCCTGGGGGGCGAATCAGCCCCAGCATTTT
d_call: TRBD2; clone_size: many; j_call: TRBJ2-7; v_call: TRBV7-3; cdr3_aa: CASSPSSGGHEQYF; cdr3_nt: TGTGCCAGCAGCCCCTCATCGGGGGGGCACGAGCAGTACTTC
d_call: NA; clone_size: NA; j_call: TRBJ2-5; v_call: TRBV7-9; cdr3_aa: CAWSASVETQYF; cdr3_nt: TGTGCCTGGAGCGCCTCCGTGGAGACCCAGTACTTC
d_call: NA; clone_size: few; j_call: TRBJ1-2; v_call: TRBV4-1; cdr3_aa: CASSPGAIYGYTF; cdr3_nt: TGCGCCAGCAGCCCCGGGGCAATCTATGGCTACACCTTC
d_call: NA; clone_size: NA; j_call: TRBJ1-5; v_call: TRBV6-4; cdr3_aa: CASSPRSRDQPQHF; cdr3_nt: TGTGCCAGCAGTCCCAGATCTCGCGATCAGCCCCAGCATTTT
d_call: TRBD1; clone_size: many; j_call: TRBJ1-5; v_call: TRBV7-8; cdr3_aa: CASSGDRDQPQHF; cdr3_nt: TGTGCCAGCAGCGGGGACAGGGATCAGCCCCAGCATTTT
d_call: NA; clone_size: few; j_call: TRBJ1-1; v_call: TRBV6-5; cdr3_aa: CAIQTGAVSRGSEAFF; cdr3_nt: TGTGCCATCCAGACGGGGGCGGTATCAAGAGGCTCCGAAGCTTTCTTT
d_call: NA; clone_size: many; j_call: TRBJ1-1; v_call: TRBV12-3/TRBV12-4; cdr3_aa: CASSLARRLPEAFF; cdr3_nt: TGTGCCAGCAGTTTAGCGCGACGACTGCCTGAAGCTTTCTTT
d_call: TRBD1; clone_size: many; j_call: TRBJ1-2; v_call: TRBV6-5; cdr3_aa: CASALGQGDNYGYTF; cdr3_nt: TGTGCCAGCGCACTCGGACAGGGCGATAACTATGGCTACACCTTC
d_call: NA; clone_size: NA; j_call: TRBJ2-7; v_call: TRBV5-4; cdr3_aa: CASSLASWDVYEQYF; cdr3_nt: TGTGCCAGCAGCTTGGCTTCTTGGGACGTCTACGAGCAGTACTTC
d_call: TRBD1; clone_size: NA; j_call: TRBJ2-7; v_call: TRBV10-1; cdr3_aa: CASSPLTGGRYEQYF; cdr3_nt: TGCGCCAGCAGCCCACTGACAGGGGGACGCTACGAGCAGTACTTC
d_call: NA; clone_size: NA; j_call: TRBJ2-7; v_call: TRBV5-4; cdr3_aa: CASSLAGAGISYEQYF; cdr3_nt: TGTGCCAGCAGCTTGGCCGGGGCAGGTATCTCCTACGAGCAGTACTTC
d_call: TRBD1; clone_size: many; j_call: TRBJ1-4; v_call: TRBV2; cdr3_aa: CASSKLSRDSDEKLFF; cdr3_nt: TGTGCCAGCTCTAAACTTTCCCGGGACAGCGATGAAAAACTGTTTTTT
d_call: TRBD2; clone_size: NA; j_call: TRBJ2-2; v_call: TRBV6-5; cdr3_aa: CASSYSSLGLGNTGELFF; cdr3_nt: TGTGCCAGCAGTTACTCGAGTTTGGGACTAGGGAACACCGGGGAGCTGTTTTTT
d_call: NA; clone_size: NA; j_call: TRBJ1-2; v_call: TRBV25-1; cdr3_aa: CASSLSTIGPTYTF; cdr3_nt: TGTGCCAGCAGTTTATCTACAATCGGGCCCACCTACACCTTC
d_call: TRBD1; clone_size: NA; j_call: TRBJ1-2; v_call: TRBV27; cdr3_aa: CASSSDRGAHGYTF; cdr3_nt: TGTGCCAGCAGTTCGGACAGGGGGGCCCATGGCTACACCTTC
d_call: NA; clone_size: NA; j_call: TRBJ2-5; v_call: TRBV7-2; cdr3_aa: CASSKREESQYF; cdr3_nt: TGTGCCAGCAGCAAGAGGGAAGAGAGCCAGTACTTC